One sample yielded the 10 T cell receptor beta chains listed below, sequenced in a study of monozygotic twins with cystic fibrosis. Clones were read by immunoSEQ multiplex PCR, and TCRdb kept only the in-frame ones, dropping some. The sample yields about 20,000 clones, around 96% seen once. Sequencing was carried out using blood. These receptors were taken from a girl aged 2-15 years with cystic fibrosis.

The V call is TRBV6-1, the J call TRBJ1-2, with 7 positions matching TRBD1. The J segment lost 7 bases and the V segment lost 7 bases, leaving 9 bases of the junction unmatched. The CDR3 runs to 13 residues. CDR1 and CDR2 (germline): MNHNS, SASEGT. The chain's CDR3 is CASNPDREGGYTF. CDR3 in DNA: TGTGCCAGCAACCCAGACAGGGAGGGTGGCTACACCTTC.

The rearrangement links TRBV4-3 to TRBJ2-4, with D uncertain. The germline gives CDR1 LGHNA, CDR2 YSLEER. Trimming left V 4 bases short and J 8 bases short, with 18 bases between. This CDR3 comprises 15 residues. This CDR3 is CASSRTRAIWDIQYF. In nucleotides, the CDR3 is TGCGCCAGCAGCCGGACCCGGGCCATTTGGGACATTCAGTACTTC.

V usage is TRBV28 and J usage is TRBJ2-1; 12 nucleotides agree with TRBD2. Trimming at V came to 4 bases and at J to 5 bases, leaving 3 bases not matched to a gene. Germline-derived CDR1 and CDR2 are MDHEN and SYDVKM. This CDR3 spans 15 amino acids. The CDR3 sequence: CASSSTSGGNNEQFF. CDR3 in DNA: TGTGCCAGCAGTTCCACTAGCGGGGGGAACAATGAGCAGTTCTTC.

This chain connects TRBV6-1 to TRBJ1-3; no clear D. The ends were cut back, 3 bases at V and 2 bases at J, with 14 bases in the middle. Germline V gene lookup returns CDR1 MNHNS and CDR2 SASEGT. This CDR3 is built from 16 residues. CDR3: CASSDLRAQTGNTIYF. The CDR3 DNA reads TGTGCCAGCAGTGATCTCCGGGCTCAGACTGGAAACACCATATATTTT.

The CDR3 region has the DNA TGTGCCAGTAGTGGCAACTACAATGAGCAGTTCTTC. This gives the protein CASSGNYNEQFF. This chain links TRBV19 with TRBJ2-1, with no clear D. V was cut by 5 bases and J by 3 bases, with 5 bases left in between. The CDR3 is 12 residues long. Germline V lookup: CDR1 LNHDA, CDR2 SQIVND (reference sequence).

With respect to this clone: An end of the junction does not agree with germline; a read error may underlie this. The chain uses TRBV11-3 and TRBJ2-1; D unclear. The CDR3 is 11 amino acids. CDR1 is SGHNT, CDR2 YENEEA, per germline. The CDR3 nucleotides are TGTGCCAGCAGCTCCCACAATGAGCAGTTCTTC. Protein product: CASSSHNEQFF.

The gene calls are TRBV27 and TRBJ2-1; 8 nucleotides match TRBD2. CDR3 length: 14 amino acids. The V segment lost 5 bases and the J segment 9 bases; nucleotides outside the gene matches: 9. CDR1 and CDR2 (germline): MNHEY, SMNVEV (reference sequence). This CDR3 reads CASSPRGGLGEQFF. The CDR3 region has the DNA TGTGCCAGCAGTCCACGGGGGGGCCTTGGTGAGCAGTTCTTC.

CDR3 nucleotide sequence: TGTGCCAGTAGTATTAACCCCCGGCTAGCCATCGATGAGCAGTTCTTC. Protein product: CASSINPRLAIDEQFF. The V gene is TRBV19, the J gene TRBJ2-1; perhaps TRBD2 as D (5 bases). Germline values: CDR1 LNHDA, CDR2 SQIVND (reference sequence). CDR3 length equals 16 residues. The V end lost 3 bases, the J end lost 8 bases, and 20 bases lay between the germline ends.

The rearrangement joins TRBV11-2 to TRBJ2-2; D is uncertain. Trimming stripped 1 base from V and 0 bases from J, with 9 bases between. This CDR3 comprises 16 residues. The V gene's germline CDR1 is SGHAT and CDR2 FQNNGV. CDR3: CASSLGWVANTGELFF. CDR3 nucleotide sequence: TGTGCCAGCAGCTTAGGTTGGGTCGCGAACACCGGGGAGCTGTTTTTT.

The chain joins TRBV11-2 to TRBJ2-5; D unclear. The CDR3 is made up of 11 amino acids. Germline V gene lookup returns CDR1 SGHAT and CDR2 FQNNGV. Trimming left V 11 bases short and J 4 bases short, with 11 bases between. The DNA for the CDR3 is TGTGCCGAACCACGAATAGAGACCCAGTACTTC. Translating gives CAEPRIETQYF.